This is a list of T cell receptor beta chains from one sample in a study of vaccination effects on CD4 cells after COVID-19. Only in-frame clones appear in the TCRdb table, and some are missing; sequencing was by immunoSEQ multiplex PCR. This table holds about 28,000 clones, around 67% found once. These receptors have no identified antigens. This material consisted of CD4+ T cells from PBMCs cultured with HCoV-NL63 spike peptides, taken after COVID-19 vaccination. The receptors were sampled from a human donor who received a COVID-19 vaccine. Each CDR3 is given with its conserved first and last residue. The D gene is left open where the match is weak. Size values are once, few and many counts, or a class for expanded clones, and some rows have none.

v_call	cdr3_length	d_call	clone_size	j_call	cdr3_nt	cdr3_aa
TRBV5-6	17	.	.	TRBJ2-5	TGTGCCAGCAGACAGTCCCCCCTAACAGGGTTCGGAGAGACCCAGTACTTC	CASRQSPLTGFGETQYF
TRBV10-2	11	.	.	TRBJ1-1	TGCGCCAGCAGTGATGGCACTGAAGCTTTCTTT	CASSDGTEAFF
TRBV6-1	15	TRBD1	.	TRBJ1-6	TGTGCCAGCAGTGAATCTTGGACAGGTGATTCACCCCTCCACTTT	CASSESWTGDSPLHF
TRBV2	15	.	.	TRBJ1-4	TGTGCCAGCAGTGCCCAGGGAATACGGAATGAAAAACTGTTTTTT	CASSAQGIRNEKLFF
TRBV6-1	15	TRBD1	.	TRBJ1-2	TGTGCCAGCAGTGAAGCGACAGGGGGTTTCTATGGCTACACCTTC	CASSEATGGFYGYTF
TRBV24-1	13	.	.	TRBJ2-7	TGTGCCACCAGTGAAAACGAACAAGACGAGCAGTACTTC	CATSENEQDEQYF
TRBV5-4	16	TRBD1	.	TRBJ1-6	TGTGCCAGCAGCCCCGGCAGGGGGGCAGGAAATTCACCCCTCCACTTT	CASSPGRGAGNSPLHF
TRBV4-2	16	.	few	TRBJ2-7	TGTGCCAGCAGCCAAGTGTCGGGGGGCGCGTCCTACGAGCAGTACTTC	CASSQVSGGASYEQYF
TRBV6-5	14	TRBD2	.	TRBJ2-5	TGTGCCAGCTTGAGAGCGGGGCCTGGAGAGACCCAGTACTTC	CASLRAGPGETQYF
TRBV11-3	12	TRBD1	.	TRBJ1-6	TGTGCCCGGGACAGTCATAATTCACCCCTCCACTTT	CARDSHNSPLHF
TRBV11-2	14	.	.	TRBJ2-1	TGTGCCAGCAGCGCTACACAGGGTTGGAATGAGCAGTTCTTC	CASSATQGWNEQFF
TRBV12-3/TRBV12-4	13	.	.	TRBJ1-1	TGTGCCAGCAGTTTATTGGCAAACACTGAAGCTTTCTTT	CASSLLANTEAFF
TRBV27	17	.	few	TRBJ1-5	TGTGCCAGCACCATACAAGAGGGGTGTTATAGCAATCAGCCCCAGCATTTT	CASTIQEGCYSNQPQHF
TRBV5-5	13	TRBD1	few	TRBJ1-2	TGTGCCAGCAGCTCGGGACAGGTTATCGGCTACACCTTC	CASSSGQVIGYTF
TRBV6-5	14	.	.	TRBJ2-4	TGTGCCAGCAGGGTGGAATTAGCCAAAAACATTCAGTACTTC	CASRVELAKNIQYF
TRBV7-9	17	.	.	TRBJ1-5	TGTGCCAGCAGCTTAGCGTACACAGCCGGGAGCAATCAGCCCCAGCATTTT	CASSLAYTAGSNQPQHF
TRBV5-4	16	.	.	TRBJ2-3	TGTGCCAGCAGCTTGAAGACGGGGGGCATCACAGATACGCAGTATTTT	CASSLKTGGITDTQYF
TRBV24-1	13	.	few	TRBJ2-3	TGTGCCACCAGTGATGGCGCCACAGATACGCAGTATTTT	CATSDGATDTQYF
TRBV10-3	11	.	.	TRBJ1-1	TGTGCCATCAGGAACGACACTGAAGCTTTCTTT	CAIRNDTEAFF
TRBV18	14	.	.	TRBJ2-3	TGTGCCAGCTCACCGGGGCCAGGGGTAGATACGCAGTATTTT	CASSPGPGVDTQYF
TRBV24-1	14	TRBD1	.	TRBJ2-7	TGTGCCACCAGCCCGGGACAGGGCAGACACGAGCAGTACTTC	CATSPGQGRHEQYF
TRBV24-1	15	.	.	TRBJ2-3	TGTGCCACCAGTGCGGCGGGAAGTGTGGCAGATACGCAGTATTTT	CATSAAGSVADTQYF
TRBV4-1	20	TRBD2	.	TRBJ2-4	TGCGCCAGCAGCCAAGCGGGCAGGTTTGGGGAGGGCTTGGGCAAAAACATTCAGTACTTC	CASSQAGRFGEGLGKNIQYF
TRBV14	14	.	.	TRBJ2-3	TGTGCCAGCAGCTCAGACTGGGTGGGAGATACGCAGTATTTT	CASSSDWVGDTQYF
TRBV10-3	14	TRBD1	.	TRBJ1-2	TGTGCCATCATGCCGGGACAGGGGGTCTATGGCTACACCTTC	CAIMPGQGVYGYTF
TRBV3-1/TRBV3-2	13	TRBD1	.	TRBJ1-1	TGTGCCAGCAGCCAAATGACAGGGACTGAAGCTTTCTTT	CASSQMTGTEAFF
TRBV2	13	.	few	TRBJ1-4	TGTGCCAGCAGTGGTCAGGGAGGGGAAAAACTGTTTTTT	CASSGQGGEKLFF
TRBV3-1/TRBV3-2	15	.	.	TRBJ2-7	TGTGCCAGCAGCCAAGCAGGGCTGGGGTTCTACGAGCAGTACTTC	CASSQAGLGFYEQYF
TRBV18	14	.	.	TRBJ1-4	TGTGCCAGCTCACCACGGCACAGGGTGGAAAAACTGTTTTTT	CASSPRHRVEKLFF
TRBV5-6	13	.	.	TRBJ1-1	TGTGCCAGCAGCTTGGGGCAGAGAACCGAAGCTTTCTTT	CASSLGQRTEAFF
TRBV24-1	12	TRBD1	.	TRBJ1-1	TGTGCCACCAGTGATACGGACAGGGGGGCTTTCTTT	CATSDTDRGAFF
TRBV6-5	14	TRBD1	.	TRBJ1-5	TGTGCCAGCAGTATGGGACAGGGTGTTCAGCCCCAGCATTTT	CASSMGQGVQPQHF
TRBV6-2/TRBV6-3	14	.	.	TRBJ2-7	TGTGCCAGCAGTTACTTCGGCAGGGGTCGCGAGCAGTACTTC	CASSYFGRGREQYF
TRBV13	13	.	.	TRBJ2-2	TGTGCCACCTCTAAGACAGGTATCGGGGAGCTGTTTTTT	CATSKTGIGELFF
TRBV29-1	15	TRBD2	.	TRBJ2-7	TGCAGCGTTGAAAAAAGACTAGCGGGAGATGGCGAGCAGTACTTC	CSVEKRLAGDGEQYF
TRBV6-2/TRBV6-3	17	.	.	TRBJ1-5	TGTGCCAGCAGTTACTCGATGGCAGGGTCGGGCAATCAGCCCCAGCATTTT	CASSYSMAGSGNQPQHF
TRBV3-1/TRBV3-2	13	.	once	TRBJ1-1	TGTGCCAGCACCTACTCCCTCACAGGTGAAGCTTTCTTT	CASTYSLTGEAFF
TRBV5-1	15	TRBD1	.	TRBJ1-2	TGCGCCAGCAGCTTGGGTGGACAGGGGGACTATGGCTACACCTTC	CASSLGGQGDYGYTF
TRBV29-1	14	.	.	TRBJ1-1	TGCAGCGTTGAGTATTCCAGGGCGAACACTGAAGCTTTCTTT	CSVEYSRANTEAFF
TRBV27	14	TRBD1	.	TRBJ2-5	TGTGCCAGCAGTCCGACGACAGGGGGGGAGACCCAGTACTTC	CASSPTTGGETQYF
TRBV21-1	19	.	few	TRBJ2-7	TGTGCCAGCAGCAAAAGGTTTCTCCTAGAATTGGGCAACCCCTACGAGCAGTACTTC	CASSKRFLLELGNPYEQYF
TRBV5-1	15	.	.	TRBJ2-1	TGCGCCAGCAGCCCACATTCTGGGGCGAACAATGAGCAGTTCTTC	CASSPHSGANNEQFF
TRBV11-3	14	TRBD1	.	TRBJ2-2	TGTGCCAGCAGACAGGGGGCCTCCACCGGGGAGCTGTTTTTT	CASRQGASTGELFF
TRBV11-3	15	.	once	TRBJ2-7	TGTGCCAGCAGCAAAGACCGGGGGCAGGGCTACGAGCAGTACTTC	CASSKDRGQGYEQYF
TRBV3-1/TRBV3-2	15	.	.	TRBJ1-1	TGTGCCAGCAGCCAAGATAAGGCAGCGAACACTGAAGCTTTCTTT	CASSQDKAANTEAFF
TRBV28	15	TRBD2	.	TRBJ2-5	TGTGCCAGCAGTCGACTACTAGCGGGAACGGAGACCCAGTACTTC	CASSRLLAGTETQYF
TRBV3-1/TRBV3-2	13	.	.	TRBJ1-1	TGTGCCAGCAGCCAAGATTTGGACACTGAAGCTTTCTTT	CASSQDLDTEAFF
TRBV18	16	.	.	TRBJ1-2	TGTGCCAGCTCACCACAGTTTAATGAAGCTAACTATGGCTACACCTTC	CASSPQFNEANYGYTF
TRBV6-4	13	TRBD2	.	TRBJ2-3	TGTGCCAGCAGCGGGAGGGCCACAGATACGCAGTATTTT	CASSGRATDTQYF
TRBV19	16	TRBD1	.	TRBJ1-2	TGTGCCAGTAGTTTGGCAGCAGGGGGCGCAAACTATGGCTACACCTTC	CASSLAAGGANYGYTF
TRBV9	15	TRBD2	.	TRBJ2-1	TGTGCCAGCGGGGTAGGGACTAGCGGGATTAATGAGCAGTTCTTC	CASGVGTSGINEQFF